The entry below describes one T cell receptor (beta chain). This entry belongs to a study of control samples from healthy donors and cancer patients. Trimming left V 0 bases short and J 8 bases short, with 13 bases between. The CDR3 loop spans 14 amino acids. Germline V gene sequence: CDR1 MNHNS, CDR2 SASEGT. The assay was immunoSEQ multiplex PCR, and TCRdb's table has in-frame clones only and misses some. The table has about 270,000 clones, more than 65% seen once. The rearrangement uses TRBV6-1 and TRBJ1-1; weak D call: TRBD1 (6 bases). This receptor was identified in a woman aged 55-69 years with lung cancer. Sequenced: PBMCs. The DNA of the CDR3 is TGTGCCAGCAGTGAAGCAGGGGGTAGTGGGGAAGCTTTCTTT. Residues: CASSEAGGSGEAFF.